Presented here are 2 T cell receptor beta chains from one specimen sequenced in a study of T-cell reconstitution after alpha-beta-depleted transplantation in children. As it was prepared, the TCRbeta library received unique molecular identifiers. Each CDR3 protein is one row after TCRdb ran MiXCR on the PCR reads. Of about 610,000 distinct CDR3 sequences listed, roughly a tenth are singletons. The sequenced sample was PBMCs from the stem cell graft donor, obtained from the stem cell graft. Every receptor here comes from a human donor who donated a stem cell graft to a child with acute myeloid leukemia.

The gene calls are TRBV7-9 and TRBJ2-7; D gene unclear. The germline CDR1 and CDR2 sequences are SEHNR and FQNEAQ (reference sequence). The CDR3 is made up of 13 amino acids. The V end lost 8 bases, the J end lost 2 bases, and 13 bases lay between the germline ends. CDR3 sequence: CASGRTSPYEQYF. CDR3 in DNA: TGTGCCAGCGGAAGGACGTCCCCCTACGAGCAGTACTTC.

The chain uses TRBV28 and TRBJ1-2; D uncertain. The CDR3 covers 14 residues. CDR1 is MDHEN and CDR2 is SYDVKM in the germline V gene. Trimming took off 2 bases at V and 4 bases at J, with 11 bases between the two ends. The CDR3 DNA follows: TGTGCCAGCAGTTTAATACCGGGGATCTATGGCTACACCTTC. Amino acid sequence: CASSLIPGIYGYTF.